This T cell receptor beta chain was sequenced in a study of T cell responses to AZD1222 COVID-19 vaccine. This CDR3 spans 16 amino acids. V shed 5 bases, J shed 3 bases, and the junction held 12 bases outside the gene matches. CDR1 and CDR2 (germline): SGHVS, FQNEAQ. Method: immunoSEQ multiplex PCR; TCRdb's copy keeps in-frame clones and lacks some. The sample carries 180,000 or so clones, 85% to 95% recorded once. The sequence was collected from an adult who received the AZD1222 COVID-19 vaccine. The sequenced sample was peripheral blood, obtained 28 days after the second AZD1222 dose. This chain uses TRBV7-8 with TRBJ1-1, with TRBD1 matching over 7 bases. The CDR3 loop reads CASSPRRTGFDTEAFF. The CDR3 DNA sequence: TGTGCCAGCAGCCCTAGGCGGACAGGTTTCGACACTGAAGCTTTCTTT.